This TCR beta chain derives from a study of glioma-infiltrating T cells. General observations from the study: Only very few CDR3 sequences appeared in both tissue and blood. Non-neoplastic patients had below-expected tissue-blood divergence, while all gliomas exceeded expectation.

Using RNA template, CDR3s of TCR alpha and beta were amplified with iRepertoire arm-PCR. One-step reverse transcription and amplification started from roughly 100-400 ng of tissue mRNA or PBMC total RNA. TCRdb processed the multiplex PCR reads anew with MiXCR; each CDR3 protein has one entry. The data show some 110,000 distinct CDR3 sequences, with approximately 23% seen just once and about 15% held by the top ten. This clonotype has at least ten counts. Its target is not known. CDR1 is MRHNA and CDR2 is SNTAGT in the germline V gene. The CDR3 has 15 amino acids. The junction had 7 bases not matched to a gene; V was cut back by 2 bases and J by 9 bases.

The rearrangement links TRBV6-4 to TRBJ2-1, with 10 bases aligning to TRBD2. The sequence derives from a human donor with low-grade glioma or glioblastoma, undergoing nonglioma brain surgery, or in good health (not recorded which). What was sequenced was glioma tissue, nonneoplastic brain tissue, or PBMCs (not recorded which). CDR3 region: CASSDLAGEVSEQFF. The DNA of the CDR3 is TGTGCCAGCAGTGACCTAGCGGGAGAAGTCAGTGAGCAGTTCTTC.